A selection of T cell receptor beta chains follows, all from one sample in a study of T cells after yellow fever vaccination. TCRdb re-called the 5' RACE reads through MiXCR, storing one row per CDR3 protein. The sample contains around 330,000 distinct CDR3 sequences, more than 3% of which appear only once. This specimen consisted of PBMCs, obtained on the day of the yellow fever booster vaccination. These receptors were collected from a man aged 18 to 29 who received the YFV17D yellow fever vaccine. Each CDR3 is given with its conserved first and last residue. The D gene is left open where the match is weak. Size is omitted from some rows. Given values are once, few, many or a class for expanded clones.

size	V	J	D	DNA	CDR3
-	TRBV15	TRBJ2-5	-	TGTGCCACCAGCAGGATGATCCGTGATGGGGAGACCCAGTACTTC	CATSRMIRDGETQYF
many	TRBV4-1	TRBJ2-3	TRBD1	TGCGCCAGCAGCCAAAGACAGGGGGCTGGAACAGATACGCAGTATTTT	CASSQRQGAGTDTQYF
few	TRBV6-5	TRBJ2-3	-	TGTGCCAGCAGTTACTTTAGAGACACAGATACGCAGTATTTT	CASSYFRDTDTQYF
-	TRBV6-6	TRBJ1-1	TRBD1	TGTGCCAGCAGCCACGCCCCGGGACAGGGGATGAACACTGAAGCTTTCTTT	CASSHAPGQGMNTEAFF
few	TRBV29-1	TRBJ1-1	-	TGCAGCGTTGAAACGGCAGGAGGGACTGAAGCTTTCTTT	CSVETAGGTEAFF
many	TRBV20-1	TRBJ2-3	-	TGCAGTGCTTTCAACCCCTTGGTCAGGGAGAGCACAGATACGCAGTATTTT	CSAFNPLVRESTDTQYF
many	TRBV6-5	TRBJ2-6	TRBD1	TGTGCCAGCGGGACAGGGGGCACTGGGGCCAACGTCCTGACTTTC	CASGTGGTGANVLTF
many	TRBV7-2	TRBJ2-2	TRBD2	TGTGCCAGCAGCTTCGGACTAGACACCGGGGAGCTGTTTTTT	CASSFGLDTGELFF
-	TRBV12-3/TRBV12-4	TRBJ2-5	-	TGTGCCAGCAGTTTGGGGCAGGGCCTGAACCAGTACTTC	CASSLGQGLNQYF
many	TRBV7-8	TRBJ2-3	TRBD2	TGTGCCAGCAGCCCACAGCGACTAGCGGGGATTACGGCAGATACGCAGTATTTT	CASSPQRLAGITADTQYF
-	TRBV12-3/TRBV12-4	TRBJ1-6	-	TGTGCCAGCAGTTCGGACGGAGTTGGAAATTCACCCCTCCACTTT	CASSSDGVGNSPLHF
-	TRBV5-1	TRBJ1-1	-	TGCGCCAGCACCTCCGGGACGGGGCACACTGAAGCTTTCTTT	CASTSGTGHTEAFF
many	TRBV5-6	TRBJ1-1	-	TGTGCCAGCAGCCTGAAGGGCTTGAACACTGAAGCTTTCTTT	CASSLKGLNTEAFF
many	TRBV7-2	TRBJ2-7	TRBD2	TGTGCCAGCAGCCCGGCGGCGGGGGGGGTCTACGAGCAGTACTTC	CASSPAAGGVYEQYF
-	TRBV7-8	TRBJ2-1	TRBD2	TGTGCCAGCAGACAGTCCGGGGGGGGCCGGGATGAGCAGTTCTTC	CASRQSGGGRDEQFF
few	TRBV18	TRBJ2-1	-	TGTGCCAGCTCACCTACCCGAGGGGCGCGGGAGCAGTTCTTC	CASSPTRGAREQFF
-	TRBV7-2	TRBJ2-4	-	TGTGCCAGCAGCTTGGACTTCCCCGGGGGTGATAACATTCAGTACTTC	CASSLDFPGGDNIQYF
-	TRBV2	TRBJ2-3	TRBD1	TGTGCCAGCAGTGAACAGGGGGCGAGCACAGATACGCAGTATTTT	CASSEQGASTDTQYF
many	TRBV18	TRBJ2-2	TRBD2	TGTGCCAGCTCACAGCTAGCGGGAGCGAACACCGGGGAGCTGTTTTTT	CASSQLAGANTGELFF
many	TRBV2	TRBJ2-3	-	TGTGCCAGCAGTGAAGCGCGAGGGGGTTTAGATACGCAGTATTTT	CASSEARGGLDTQYF
-	TRBV12-5	TRBJ1-1	-	TGTGCTAGTGGTTTGGTACTTCGCAGGGGAGAAACTGAAGCTTTCTTT	CASGLVLRRGETEAFF
once	TRBV20-1	TRBJ2-5	-	TGCAGTGCTAGACCTAGGGAGACCCAGTACTTC	CSARPRETQYF
many	TRBV18	TRBJ2-7	-	TGTGCCAGCTCACCATTCGGACGTGGGGCGGACGAGCAGTACTTC	CASSPFGRGADEQYF
few	TRBV19	TRBJ1-5	-	TGTGCCAGTAGTAGGACAGTTAGAAGGGCTAGCAATCAGCCCCAGCATTTT	CASSRTVRRASNQPQHF
many	TRBV30	TRBJ2-7	-	TGTGCCTGGTCCAGACTCCAGTCCTACGAGCAGTACTTC	CAWSRLQSYEQYF
many	TRBV5-1	TRBJ1-2	-	TGCGCCAGCAGCTTGGATGACAACTATGGCTACACCTTC	CASSLDDNYGYTF
-	TRBV27	TRBJ1-2	TRBD1	TGTGCCAGCAGTAGGGACAGATTCTATGGCTACACCTTC	CASSRDRFYGYTF
few	TRBV5-5	TRBJ1-4	-	TGTGCCAGCAGCTTGCCAGGTAACCCGGATGTTTTT	CASSLPGNPDVF
many	TRBV4-1	TRBJ2-1	-	TGCGCCAGCAGCCATCGGTCCCCCCGTGTCCGAAGCTCCTACAATGAGCAGTTCTTC	CASSHRSPRVRSSYNEQFF
few	TRBV10-1	TRBJ2-3	TRBD2	TGCGCCAGCAGTGAGTCGAATGGGACTAGCGGGGGTGATACGCAGTATTTT	CASSESNGTSGGDTQYF
many	TRBV25-1	TRBJ2-3	-	TGTGCCAGCAGTGAATCTCCAGATACGCAGTATTTT	CASSESPDTQYF
-	TRBV6-5	TRBJ2-1	TRBD2	TGTGCCAGCAGTATTAGCGGGGGCAGTGGTTCGGATGAGCAGTTCTTC	CASSISGGSGSDEQFF
many	TRBV4-1	TRBJ1-5	TRBD1	TGCGCCAGCAGCCAAGGACAGGGGGCCGGCAATCAGCCCCAGCATTTT	CASSQGQGAGNQPQHF
many	TRBV7-8	TRBJ1-2	-	TGTGCCAGCAGCAGCGCTTACTATGGCTACACCTTC	CASSSAYYGYTF
-	TRBV12-3/TRBV12-4	TRBJ1-5	-	TGTGCCAGCAGTTTCGCAGAGCAGCCCCAGCATTTT	CASSFAEQPQHF
few	TRBV29-1	TRBJ1-1	-	TGCAGCGTGACCCTGACGGGGGATGAAGCTTTCTTT	CSVTLTGDEAFF
-	TRBV6-6	TRBJ1-4	-	TGTGCCAGCAGTGGCAGCCCGATTAATGAAAAACTGTTTTTT	CASSGSPINEKLFF
few	TRBV10-3	TRBJ2-1	TRBD2	TGTGCCCCCCCCGGCCCTAGCGGGTCCTACAATGAGCAGTTCTTC	CAPPGPSGSYNEQFF
few	TRBV4-1	TRBJ2-5	-	TGCGCCAGCAGCCAACACGGAGTACAAAGCCAGACCCAGTACTTC	CASSQHGVQSQTQYF
many	TRBV5-1	TRBJ2-3	TRBD2	TGCGCCAGCAGCCCGACCGCGGGGGGCGTCACAGATACGCAGTATTTT	CASSPTAGGVTDTQYF
few	TRBV7-9	TRBJ1-1	-	TGTGCCAGCAGCTTAGGGGCGGGTTACGTGTACACTGAAGCTTTCTTT	CASSLGAGYVYTEAFF
many	TRBV18	TRBJ2-1	TRBD2	TGTGCCAGCTCCCCACCGGGACTAGCGGGGACCTACAATGAGCAGTTCTTC	CASSPPGLAGTYNEQFF
many	TRBV7-9	TRBJ1-2	-	TGTGCCAGCAGCTTACAGGGGCGGGACTATGGCTACACCTTC	CASSLQGRDYGYTF
-	TRBV11-2	TRBJ2-3	-	TGTGCCAGCACCCCTTCGTACGATACGCAGTATTTT	CASTPSYDTQYF
many	TRBV12-5	TRBJ1-2	TRBD1	TGTGCTAGTGGTGCCTGGACAGGGTATGGCTACACCTTC	CASGAWTGYGYTF
few	TRBV4-3	TRBJ2-3	-	TGCGCCAGCGGTCAGACAGACTACACAGATACGCAGTATTTT	CASGQTDYTDTQYF
-	TRBV6-6	TRBJ2-1	-	TGTGCCAGCAGTTATGCGGTGGATGAGCAGTTCTTC	CASSYAVDEQFF
few	TRBV7-9	TRBJ1-4	-	TGTGCCAGCAGCCCAGAAGGAACAGCCGACCCAACTAATGAAAAACTGTTTTTT	CASSPEGTADPTNEKLFF
few	TRBV6-5	TRBJ2-5	TRBD1	TGTGCCAGCAGACGGACAGGGGCTGGGGAGACCCAGTACTTC	CASRRTGAGETQYF
many	TRBV29-1	TRBJ2-1	-	TGCAGCGTTGAAAATGTCTGGGACCCAGAACCTTATGAGCAGTTCTTC	CSVENVWDPEPYEQFF
-	TRBV20-1	TRBJ1-6	-	TGCAGTGCTAGAGACTACAGGTTTGAGGGTCAAAGACATAATTCACCCCTCCACTTT	CSARDYRFEGQRHNSPLHF
many	TRBV20-1	TRBJ2-3	-	TGCAGTGCTAGACTTTTATCGGGGTGGGCAGATACGCAGTATTTT	CSARLLSGWADTQYF
few	TRBV6-1	TRBJ2-7	TRBD2	TGTGCCAGCAGTCCGTCTAGCGGGGGCCAGGTGGAGCAGTACTTC	CASSPSSGGQVEQYF
-	TRBV10-3	TRBJ2-7	TRBD1	TGTGCCATCAGTGAGGGGGACAGCTCCTACGAGCAGTACTTC	CAISEGDSSYEQYF
many	TRBV7-2	TRBJ1-2	-	TGTGCCAGCAGCCTGGCGGGGGAAGTCGGTGGCTACACCTTC	CASSLAGEVGGYTF
many	TRBV6-6	TRBJ2-5	-	TGTGCCAGCACCACACTCACACCGGGATACAGGGTAGGGGAAGAGACCCAGTACTTC	CASTTLTPGYRVGEETQYF
few	TRBV5-1	TRBJ1-1	TRBD1	TGCGCCAGCAGCTCAACAGGGGGCGAAGCTTTCTTT	CASSSTGGEAFF
-	TRBV5-1	TRBJ2-3	TRBD2	TGCGCCAGCAGCCCAAATGCCGCGGGGGTGACAGATACGCAGTATTTT	CASSPNAAGVTDTQYF
many	TRBV20-1	TRBJ2-6	-	TGCAGTGCTTCGACAGGTGCCTACTCTGGGGCCAACGTCCTGACTTTC	CSASTGAYSGANVLTF